This T cell receptor (beta chain) was found in a study of blood T cells in healthy people across ages. CDR3 length equals 13 residues. In germline, CDR1 is LNHNV, CDR2 YYDKDF (reference sequence). Trimming removed 0 bases from V and 1 base from J, with 2 bases in between. Together with a sample-barcoded 5' primer, a J-beta primer mix was included in a second PCR lasting about 7 to 11 cycles. TCRdb reprocessed the 5' RACE reads via MiXCR and lists one record per CDR3 protein. The profile covers 800,000 or so distinct CDR3 sequences, with approximately 59% appearing a single time and about a quarter taken by the ten largest.

V usage is TRBV15 and J usage is TRBJ2-3; D unresolved. The origin of this receptor is a man aged 25 to 40 in good health. Material for sequencing was blood. The CDR3 spells CATSRDGTDTQYF. The CDR3 nucleotides read TGTGCCACCAGCAGAGACGGCACAGATACGCAGTATTTT.